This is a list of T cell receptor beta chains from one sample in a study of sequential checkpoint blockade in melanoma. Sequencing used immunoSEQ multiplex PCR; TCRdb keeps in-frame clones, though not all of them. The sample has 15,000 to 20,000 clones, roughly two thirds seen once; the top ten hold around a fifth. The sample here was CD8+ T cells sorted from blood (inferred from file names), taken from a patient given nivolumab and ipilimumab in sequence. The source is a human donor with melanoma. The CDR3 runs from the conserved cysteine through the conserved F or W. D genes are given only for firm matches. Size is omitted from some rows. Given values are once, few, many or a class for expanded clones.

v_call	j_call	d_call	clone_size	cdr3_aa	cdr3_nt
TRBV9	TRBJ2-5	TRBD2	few	CASSAGLAGIQETQYF	TGTGCCAGCAGCGCTGGACTAGCGGGGATTCAAGAGACCCAGTACTTC
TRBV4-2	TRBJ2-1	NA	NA	CASSREASSYNEQFF	TGTGCCAGCAGCCGTGAGGCAAGCTCCTACAATGAGCAGTTCTTC
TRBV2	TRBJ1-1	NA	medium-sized	CASRPGGGFDGAFF	TGTGCCAGCAGGCCCGGGGGGGGCTTTGATGGAGCTTTCTTT
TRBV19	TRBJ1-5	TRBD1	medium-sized	CASSDRVYQPQHF	TGTGCCAGTAGTGACAGGGTGTATCAGCCCCAGCATTTT
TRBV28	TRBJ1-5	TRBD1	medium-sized	CASQNRGNQPQHF	TGTGCCAGCCAAAACAGGGGGAATCAGCCCCAGCATTTT
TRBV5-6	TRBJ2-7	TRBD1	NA	CASRVRDRGYEQYF	TGTGCCAGCAGGGTCCGGGACAGGGGCTACGAGCAGTACTTC
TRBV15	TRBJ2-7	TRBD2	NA	CATSRVASGAYEQYF	TGTGCCACCAGCAGAGTGGCTAGCGGGGCCTACGAGCAGTACTTC
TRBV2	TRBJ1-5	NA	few	CASSESVVHSNQPQHF	TGTGCCAGCAGTGAATCGGTCGTCCATAGCAATCAGCCCCAGCATTTT
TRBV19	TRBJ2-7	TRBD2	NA	CASSIGRGGFYEQYF	TGTGCCAGTAGTATTGGGCGGGGGGGTTTCTACGAGCAGTACTTC
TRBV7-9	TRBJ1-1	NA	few	CASSLAVEGGIRAFF	TGTGCCAGCAGCTTAGCGGTAGAGGGTGGGATACGGGCTTTCTTT
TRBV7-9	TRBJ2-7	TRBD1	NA	CASSDRGQAGEQYF	TGTGCCAGCAGCGACAGGGGGCAGGCGGGGGAGCAGTACTTC
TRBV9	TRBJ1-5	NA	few	CASSVGGGANQPQHF	TGTGCCAGCAGCGTAGGGGGGGGCGCAAACCAGCCCCAGCATTTT
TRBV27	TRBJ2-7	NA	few	CASRFGRAPYEQYF	TGTGCCAGCCGGTTTGGGCGGGCTCCCTACGAGCAGTACTTC